These 23 T cell receptor beta chains originate from one sample sequenced in a study of blood T cell repertoires in COVID-19. Repertoires were generated with immunoSEQ multiplex PCR, while TCRdb's copy carries only in-frame clones and drops some. The data show a few hundred thousand clones, with around 85% seen just once and 0.87% held by the top ten. Material for sequencing was peripheral blood. The receptors were sampled from a human donor with COVID-19, enrolled during active disease. The donor label of this sample is uncertain.

The chain recombines TRBV28 with TRBJ1-2; TRBD1 might be the D (5 bases). The V end was cut by 6 bases, the J end by 4 bases, with 12 bases between. The germline V gene has CDR1 MDHEN and CDR2 SYDVKM. The CDR3 has 13 residues. The CDR3 protein is CASRGAGPYGYTF. Written as DNA, the CDR3 is TGTGCCAGCAGAGGGGCAGGGCCCTATGGCTACACCTTC.

The chain links TRBV11-3 to TRBJ2-3; 12 bases map to TRBD2. The CDR3 extends over 17 amino acids. Trimming at V came to 5 bases and at J to 0 bases, leaving 6 bases not matched to a gene. Germline CDR1 is SGHNT and CDR2 is YENEEA. CDR3 residues: CASSTGLAGQSTDTQYF. CDR3 bases: TGTGCCAGCAGCACAGGACTAGCGGGGCAAAGCACAGATACGCAGTATTTT.

The chain couples TRBV12-2 to TRBJ1-2. TRBV12-2 is a pseudogene locus. CDR3 length equals 16 residues. The CDR3 protein is CASRLEGTLRDYGYTF. The CDR3, as DNA: TGTGCAAGTCGCTTAGAGGGGACTCTTCGGGACTATGGCTACACCTTC.

This clone has only a few counts. This rearrangement joins TRBV7-9 to TRBJ1-5; 8 nucleotides agree with TRBD1. J gave up 6 bases and V 1 base, and 8 bases lay outside the gene matches. Germline V lookup: CDR1 SEHNR, CDR2 FQNEAQ (reference sequence). The CDR3 loop spans 16 amino acids. The CDR3 is CASSLGTGGVSQPQHF. The CDR3 DNA reads as TGTGCCAGCAGCTTAGGAACAGGGGGAGTAAGTCAGCCCCAGCATTTT.

This sequence joins TRBV7-8 and TRBJ1-1, with D possibly TRBD1 on 5 matching bases. The germline V and J ends were trimmed by 3 bases and 6 bases, with 11 bases remaining between them. Germline lookup yields CDR1 SGHVS and CDR2 FQNEAQ. This CDR3 is built from 13 residues. In DNA form, the CDR3 reads TGTGCCAGCAGCTTCGGCAGGGTTGCTGAAGCTTTCTTT. This codes for CASSFGRVAEAFF.

The chain recombines TRBV28 with TRBJ2-1, with a possible D match to TRBD1 (7 bases). The germline V gene has CDR1 MDHEN and CDR2 SYDVKM. This CDR3 is 15 amino acids long. The ends were cut back, 6 bases at V and 8 bases at J, with 20 bases in the middle. As DNA, the CDR3 is TGTGCCAGCAGCTCCGCTCTTACAGGGGACTATGAGCAGTTCTTC. Amino acids: CASSSALTGDYEQFF.

The chain couples TRBV12-3 or TRBV12-4 to TRBJ1-6; no clear D gene. V was clipped by 3 bases and J by 8 bases, with 8 bases between them. The CDR3 has 13 residues. In DNA form, the CDR3 reads TGTGCCAGCAGTTTCGGCAGGTATTCACCCCTCCACTTT. Translating gives CASSFGRYSPLHF.

The chain joins TRBV5-1 to TRBJ1-1; 11 positions match TRBD1. The CDR3 contains 15 residues. V lost 7 bases to trimming and J lost 5 bases; unmatched junction nucleotides: 10. Germline V gene data show CDR1 as SGHRS and CDR2 as YFSETQ. The CDR3 region has the DNA TGCGCCAGCGCAGCACGGACAGGGGGCCGAACTGAAGCTTTCTTT. Translated: CASAARTGGRTEAFF. The full variable domain, its missing parts supplied by reference TRBV5-1 and TRBJ1-1, is KAGVTQTPRYLIKTRGQQVTLSCSPISGHRSVSWYQQTPGQGLQFLFEYFSETQRNKGNFPGRFSGRQFSNSRSEMNVSTLELGDSALYLCASAARTGGRTEAFFGQGTRLTVV.

This clone has a handful of counts. Distinct nucleotide sequences in the sample also encode this CDR3. The chain recombines TRBV2 with TRBJ1-1; 10 bases are a match to TRBD1. The CDR3 extends over 14 amino acids. Trimming cost V 6 bases and J 3 bases; bases outside gene matches: 4. Per germline, CDR1 SNHLY and CDR2 FYNNEI. The CDR3: CASSRDRGYTEAFF. Here the CDR3 DNA reads TGTGCCAGCAGCAGGGACAGGGGTTACACTGAAGCTTTCTTT.

This clone was seen just once. The chain is built from TRBV11-1 and TRBJ1-2, with TRBD1 matching over 7 bases. The germline CDR1 and CDR2 sequences are SGHAT and FQDESV (reference sequence). The ends lost 6 bases at V and 7 bases at J; junction bases unmatched: 11. This CDR3 has 14 amino acids. CDR3 amino acids: CASRSRQGEGGYTF. In DNA, the CDR3 is TGTGCCAGCAGAAGTCGACAGGGAGAGGGTGGCTACACCTTC.

The V and J genes are TRBV28 and TRBJ1-3, with TRBD1 matching over 7 bases. V shed 6 bases and J 5 bases; nucleotides not matched to a gene: 7. The germline V gene encodes CDR1 MDHEN and CDR2 SYDVKM. This CDR3 region has 14 residues. CDR3 residues: CASSRGQQRNTIYF. CDR3 bases: TGTGCCAGCAGCCGGGGACAGCAAAGAAACACCATATATTTT.

A few counts support this clone. The rearrangement uses TRBV3-1 (or the pseudogene TRBV3-2) and TRBJ2-1, with D tentatively TRBD2 (5 bases). The CDR3 runs to 16 residues. CDR1 and CDR2 (germline): LGHDT, YNNKEL (reference sequence). V was clipped by 3 bases and J by 0 bases, with 12 bases between them. The CDR3 region has the DNA TGTGCCAGCAGCCAGCCTTACGGAGGCTCCTACAATGAGCAGTTCTTC. It encodes CASSQPYGGSYNEQFF.

This chain connects TRBV11-2 to TRBJ1-1; D remains unclear. V was pared by 5 bases and J by 3 bases, with 19 bases between. The CDR3 totals 16 residues. Germline CDR1 SGHAT, CDR2 FQNNGV. CDR3 coding DNA: TGTGCCAGCAGCGGCAGTTTCGGGAGTATGGACACTGAAGCTTTCTTT. It yields the protein CASSGSFGSMDTEAFF. Full variable domain (remainder filled in from reference TRBV11-2 and TRBJ1-1): EAGVAQSPRYKIIEKRQSVAFWCNPISGHATLYWYQQILGQGPKLLIQFQNNGVVDDSQLPKDRFSAERLKGVDSTLKIQPAKLEDSAVYLCASSGSFGSMDTEAFFGQGTRLTVV.

The chain employs TRBV6-5 and TRBJ1-5; D is undetermined. The germline V and J ends were trimmed by 2 bases and 3 bases, with 8 bases remaining between them. Germline CDR1 is MNHEY and CDR2 is SVGAGI. The CDR3 consists of 14 residues. CDR3 residues: CASSYRWPNQPQHF. CDR3 coding DNA: TGTGCCAGCAGTTACCGTTGGCCCAATCAGCCCCAGCATTTT.

The chain is built from TRBV30 and TRBJ2-5, with 10 bases lining up with TRBD2. The germline gives CDR1 GTSNPN, CDR2 SVGIG (reference sequence). The CDR3 covers 14 residues. V lost 0 bases, J lost 5 bases, and 3 bases stayed unmatched. This CDR3 is CAWSVSGRGETQYF. As DNA, the CDR3 is TGTGCCTGGAGTGTAAGCGGGAGGGGCGAGACCCAGTACTTC.

The V and J genes are TRBV29-1 and TRBJ2-7; TRBD1 matches at 11 bases. In germline, CDR1 is SQVTM, CDR2 ANQGSEA. With V trimmed by 4 bases and J by 6 bases, 8 bases remained unmatched. The CDR3 loop spans 14 amino acids. CDR3 coding DNA: TGCAGCGTTGGACGGGGACAGGGGGTAACCGAGCAGTACTTC. This encodes CSVGRGQGVTEQYF.

This chain joins TRBV19 and TRBJ2-3; 11 nucleotides line up with TRBD1. The CDR3 extends over 16 amino acids. Germline V lookup: CDR1 LNHDA, CDR2 SQIVND (reference sequence). V lost 5 bases and J lost 6; bases outside the gene matches: 10. The CDR3 protein is CASSLTGTGGTDTQYF. CDR3 in DNA: TGTGCCAGTAGTCTCACCGGGACAGGGGGAACGGATACGCAGTATTTT.

This clone came up once. V usage is TRBV5-1 and J usage is TRBJ2-5; unclear D gene. CDR3 length: 15 amino acids. The ends were cut back, 1 base at V and 0 bases at J, with 10 bases in the middle. CDR1 is SGHRS and CDR2 is YFSETQ in the germline V gene. The DNA for the CDR3 is TGCGCCAGCAGCTTGCTAGGATCGTACCAAGAGACCCAGTACTTC. This sequence encodes CASSLLGSYQETQYF. Using reference TRBV5-1 and TRBJ2-5 for the parts outside the CDR3, the full variable domain is KAGVTQTPRYLIKTRGQQVTLSCSPISGHRSVSWYQQTPGQGLQFLFEYFSETQRNKGNFPGRFSGRQFSNSRSEMNVSTLELGDSALYLCASSLLGSYQETQYFGPGTRLLVL.

The chain employs TRBV28 and TRBJ1-1; TRBD1 is a possible D gene (5 bases). Trimming shortened V by 10 bases and J by 4 bases, and 19 bases separated the two germline ends. CDR1 and CDR2 (germline): MDHEN, SYDVKM. The CDR3 is 14 amino acids. For the CDR3, the DNA is TGTGCCACCGCGGAACAGGCGGCGGTCACTGAAGCTTTCTTT. It is translated as CATAEQAAVTEAFF.

This clone was seen only a few times. V and J are TRBV27 and TRBJ2-1; the D gene is possibly TRBD1 (6 bases). Per germline, CDR1 MNHEY and CDR2 SMNVEV (reference sequence). This CDR3 contains 13 residues. With 6 bases removed from V and 6 bases from J, the gap between germline ends came to 12 bases. The CDR3 spells CASRGWTVNEQFF. As DNA, the CDR3 is TGTGCCAGCAGGGGATGGACAGTCAATGAGCAGTTCTTC.

The rearrangement uses TRBV19 and TRBJ2-1; 10 bases fit TRBD1. Germline V gene sequence: CDR1 LNHDA, CDR2 SQIVND (reference sequence). V trimming: 3 bases; J trimming: 5 bases; junction bases outside the gene matches: 7. The CDR3 sequence is 16 residues long. The CDR3 is CASSIRDRGRNNEQFF. The CDR3 DNA reads TGTGCCAGTAGTATTCGGGACAGGGGACGAAACAATGAGCAGTTCTTC.

This clone was seen a single time. The V call is TRBV24-1, the J call TRBJ1-5; D not certain. Trimming removed 4 bases at V and 1 base at J, with 10 bases between. CDR1 and CDR2 (germline): KGHDR, SFDVKD. This CDR3 contains 15 residues. CDR3 nucleotide sequence: TGTGCCACCAGTGACGCAGGCGGGAGCAATCAGCCCCAGCATTTT. Protein sequence: CATSDAGGSNQPQHF.

The CDR3 DNA reads as TGTGCCAGCAGTACAACAGGGGCCAGCAATCAGCCCCAGCATTTT. Protein: CASSTTGASNQPQHF. V and J are TRBV7-8 and TRBJ1-5; TRBD1 matches 7 bases. V dropped 6 bases and J dropped 1; count of bases not matched to a gene: 6. The CDR3 has 15 amino acids. Germline V gene sequence: CDR1 SGHVS, CDR2 FQNEAQ.